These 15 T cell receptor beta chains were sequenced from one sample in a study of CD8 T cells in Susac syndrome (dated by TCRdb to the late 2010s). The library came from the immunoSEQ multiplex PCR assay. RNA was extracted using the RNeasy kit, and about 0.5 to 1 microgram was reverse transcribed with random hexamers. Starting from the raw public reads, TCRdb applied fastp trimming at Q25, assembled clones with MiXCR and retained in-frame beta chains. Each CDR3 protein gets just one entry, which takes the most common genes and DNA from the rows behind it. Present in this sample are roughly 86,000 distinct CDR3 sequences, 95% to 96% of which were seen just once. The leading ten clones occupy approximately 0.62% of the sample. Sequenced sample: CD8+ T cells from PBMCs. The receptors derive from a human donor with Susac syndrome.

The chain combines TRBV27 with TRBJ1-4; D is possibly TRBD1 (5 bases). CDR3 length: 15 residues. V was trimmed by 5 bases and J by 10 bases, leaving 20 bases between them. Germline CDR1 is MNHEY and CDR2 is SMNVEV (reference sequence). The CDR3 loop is CASSPIDSLLGKLFF. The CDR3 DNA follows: TGTGCCAGCAGTCCGATAGACAGCCTCCTAGGAAAACTGTTTTTT.

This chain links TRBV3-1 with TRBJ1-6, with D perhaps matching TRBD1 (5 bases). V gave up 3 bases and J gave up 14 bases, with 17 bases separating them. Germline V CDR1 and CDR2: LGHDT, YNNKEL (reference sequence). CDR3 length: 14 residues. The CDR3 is CASSQAAGASALHF. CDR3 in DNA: TGTGCCAGCAGCCAGGCGGCTGGGGCGTCGGCCCTCCACTTT.

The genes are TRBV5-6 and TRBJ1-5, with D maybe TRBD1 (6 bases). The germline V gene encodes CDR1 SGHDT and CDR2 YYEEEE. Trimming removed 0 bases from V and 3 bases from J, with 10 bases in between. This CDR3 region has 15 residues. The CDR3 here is CASSLGGGVNQPQHF. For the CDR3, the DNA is TGTGCCAGCAGCTTGGGCGGGGGCGTCAATCAGCCCCAGCATTTT.

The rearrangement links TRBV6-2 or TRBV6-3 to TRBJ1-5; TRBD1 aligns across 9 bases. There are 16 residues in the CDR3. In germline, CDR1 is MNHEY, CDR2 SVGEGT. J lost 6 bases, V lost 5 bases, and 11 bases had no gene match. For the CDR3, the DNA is TGTGCCAGCAGTGGACAGGGGCGCGGAGCTGGTCAGCCCCAGCATTTT. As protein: CASSGQGRGAGQPQHF.

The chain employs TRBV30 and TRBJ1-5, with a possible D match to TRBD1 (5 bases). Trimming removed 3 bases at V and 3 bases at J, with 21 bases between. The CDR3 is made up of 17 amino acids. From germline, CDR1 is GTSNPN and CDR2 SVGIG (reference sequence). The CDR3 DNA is TGTGCCTGGAGCCGTAAGGATCAGGGTCTTGTCAATCAGCCCCAGCATTTT. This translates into CAWSRKDQGLVNQPQHF.

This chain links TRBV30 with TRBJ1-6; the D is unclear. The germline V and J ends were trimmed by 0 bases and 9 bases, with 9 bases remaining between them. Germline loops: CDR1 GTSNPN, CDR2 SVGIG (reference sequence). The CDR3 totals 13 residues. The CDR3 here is CAWSVQSGSPLHF. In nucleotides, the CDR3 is TGTGCCTGGAGTGTACAAAGCGGTTCACCCCTCCACTTT.

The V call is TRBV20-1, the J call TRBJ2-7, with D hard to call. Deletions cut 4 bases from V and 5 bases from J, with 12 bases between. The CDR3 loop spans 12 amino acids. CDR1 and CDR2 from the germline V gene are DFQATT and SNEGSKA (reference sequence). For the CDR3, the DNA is TGCAGTGCTATGCCCCGACTCAACGAGCAGTACTTC. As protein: CSAMPRLNEQYF.

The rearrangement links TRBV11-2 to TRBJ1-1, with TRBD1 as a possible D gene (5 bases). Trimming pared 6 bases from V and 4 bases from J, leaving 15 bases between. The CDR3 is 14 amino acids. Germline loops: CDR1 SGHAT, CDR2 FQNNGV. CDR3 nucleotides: TGTGCCAGCAGTTCAGACAGTTACAGCACTGAAGCTTTCTTT. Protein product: CASSSDSYSTEAFF. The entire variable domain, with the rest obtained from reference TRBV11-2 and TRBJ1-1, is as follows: EAGVAQSPRYKIIEKRQSVAFWCNPISGHATLYWYQQILGQGPKLLIQFQNNGVVDDSQLPKDRFSAERLKGVDSTLKIQPAKLEDSAVYLCASSSDSYSTEAFFGQGTRLTVV.

CDR3 region: CASSQDPSGATPQHF. In DNA form, the CDR3 reads TGTGCCAGCAGCCAAGATCCAAGCGGTGCCACGCCCCAGCATTTT. This chain connects TRBV3-1 to TRBJ1-5; no firm D call. The length of the CDR3 is 15 residues. Germline V gene sequence: CDR1 LGHDT, CDR2 YNNKEL (reference sequence). The V end lost 0 bases, the J end lost 9 bases, and 15 bases lay between the germline ends.

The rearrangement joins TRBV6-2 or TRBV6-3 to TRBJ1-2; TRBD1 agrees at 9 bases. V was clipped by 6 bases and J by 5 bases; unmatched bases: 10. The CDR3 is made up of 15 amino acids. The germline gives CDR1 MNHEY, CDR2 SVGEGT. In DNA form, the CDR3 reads TGTGCCAGCAGCCCGGGACAGGGAGCCCTGTATGGCTACACCTTC. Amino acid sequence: CASSPGQGALYGYTF.

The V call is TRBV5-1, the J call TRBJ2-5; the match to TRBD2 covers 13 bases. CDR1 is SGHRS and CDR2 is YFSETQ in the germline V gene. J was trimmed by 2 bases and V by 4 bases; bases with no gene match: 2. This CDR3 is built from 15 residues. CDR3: CASSVGLAGQETQYF. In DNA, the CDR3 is TGCGCCAGCAGCGTGGGACTAGCGGGGCAAGAGACCCAGTACTTC.

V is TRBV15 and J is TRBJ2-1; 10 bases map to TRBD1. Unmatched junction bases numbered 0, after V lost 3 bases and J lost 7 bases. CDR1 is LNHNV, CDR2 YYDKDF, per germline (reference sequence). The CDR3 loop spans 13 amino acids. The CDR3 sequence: CATSRGQGNEQFF. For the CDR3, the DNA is TGTGCCACCAGCAGGGGACAGGGGAATGAGCAGTTCTTC.

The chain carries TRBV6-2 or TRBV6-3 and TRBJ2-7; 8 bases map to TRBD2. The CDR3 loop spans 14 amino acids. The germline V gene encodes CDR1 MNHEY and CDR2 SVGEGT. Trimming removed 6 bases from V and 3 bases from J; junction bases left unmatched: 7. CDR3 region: CASRRTGTSYEQYF. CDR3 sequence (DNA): TGTGCCAGCAGACGAACCGGGACTAGCTACGAGCAGTACTTC.

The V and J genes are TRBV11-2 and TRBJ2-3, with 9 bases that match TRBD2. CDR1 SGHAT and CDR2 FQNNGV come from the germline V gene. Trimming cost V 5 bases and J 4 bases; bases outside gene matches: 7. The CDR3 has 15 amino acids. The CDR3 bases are TGTGCCAGCAGCATATCGCCTAGCGGGGCAGATACGCAGTATTTT. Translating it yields CASSISPSGADTQYF.

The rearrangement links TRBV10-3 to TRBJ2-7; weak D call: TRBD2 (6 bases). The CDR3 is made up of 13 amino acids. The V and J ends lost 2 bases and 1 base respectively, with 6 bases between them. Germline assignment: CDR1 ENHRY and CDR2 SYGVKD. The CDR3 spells CAISEGGSYEQYF. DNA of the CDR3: TGTGCCATCAGTGAGGGGGGGTCCTACGAGCAGTACTTC.